This T cell receptor (beta chain) comes out of a study of control samples from healthy donors and cancer patients. CDR3 length: 13 residues. The germline CDR1 and CDR2 sequences are LGHDT and YNNKEL (reference sequence). Trimming left V 4 bases short and J 7 bases short, with 12 bases between. Profiling relied on immunoSEQ multiplex PCR, and the TCRdb table lists in-frame clones only, not all of them. The data hold some 150,000 clones, with about 94% observed a single time. The material sequenced was PBMCs. J is TRBJ2-3 and V is TRBV3-1 (or the pseudogene TRBV3-2); unclear D gene. This clonotype was obtained from a man in his sixties with colorectal cancer. This chain's CDR3 is CASSREYTNTQYF. The CDR3, as DNA: TGTGCCAGCAGCCGAGAATACACGAATACGCAGTATTTT.